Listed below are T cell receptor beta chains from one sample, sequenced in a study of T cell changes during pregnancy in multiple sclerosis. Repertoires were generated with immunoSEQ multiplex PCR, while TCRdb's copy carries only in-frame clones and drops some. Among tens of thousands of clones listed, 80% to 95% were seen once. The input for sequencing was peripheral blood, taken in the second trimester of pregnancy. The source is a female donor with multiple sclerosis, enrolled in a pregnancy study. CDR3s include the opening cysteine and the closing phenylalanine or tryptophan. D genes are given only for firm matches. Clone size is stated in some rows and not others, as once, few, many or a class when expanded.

CDR3 DNA: TGTGCCAGCAGCCAGAACACAGATACGCAGTATTTT
CDR3 protein: CASSQNTDTQYF
D gene: .
V gene: TRBV7-3
clone size: .
J gene: TRBJ2-3

CDR3 DNA: TGTGCCAGCAGTTACTCCAGCGGGAACGAGCAGTACTTC
CDR3 protein: CASSYSSGNEQYF
D gene: TRBD2
V gene: TRBV6-5
clone size: .
J gene: TRBJ2-7

CDR3 DNA: TGTGCCAGCAGCTTGGTCGGCGGGGCACAAGAGACCCAGTACTTC
CDR3 protein: CASSLVGGAQETQYF
D gene: .
V gene: TRBV5-6
clone size: .
J gene: TRBJ2-5

CDR3 DNA: TGTGCCAGCAGTGAGAGCGGGGCATGGGCCGGGGAGCTGTTTTTT
CDR3 protein: CASSESGAWAGELFF
D gene: TRBD2
V gene: TRBV25-1
clone size: once
J gene: TRBJ2-2

CDR3 DNA: TGTGCCAGCAGTTTACAGGGCTGGGCATCATACGAGCAGTACTTC
CDR3 protein: CASSLQGWASYEQYF
D gene: .
V gene: TRBV27
clone size: .
J gene: TRBJ2-7

CDR3 DNA: TGTGCCAGCTCACCCTCCACACCGGGGGGGACTGAAGCTTTCTTT
CDR3 protein: CASSPSTPGGTEAFF
D gene: .
V gene: TRBV18
clone size: .
J gene: TRBJ1-1

CDR3 DNA: TGTGCCAGCAGCCAGCCGGCACCGAAGGGGGCCCAGTACTTC
CDR3 protein: CASSQPAPKGAQYF
D gene: .
V gene: TRBV28
clone size: .
J gene: TRBJ2-5

CDR3 DNA: TGCGCCAGCAGCTTGACGACGGGGGGGGAGACCCAGTACTTC
CDR3 protein: CASSLTTGGETQYF
D gene: TRBD2
V gene: TRBV5-1
clone size: .
J gene: TRBJ2-5

CDR3 DNA: TGTGCCAGCAGCACCGCGCAACGCACCATATATTTT
CDR3 protein: CASSTAQRTIYF
D gene: .
V gene: TRBV13
clone size: .
J gene: TRBJ1-3

CDR3 DNA: TGTGCCAGCAGCTTTACGACAGGCACCTTGAACACTGAAGCTTTCTTT
CDR3 protein: CASSFTTGTLNTEAFF
D gene: .
V gene: TRBV5-5
clone size: .
J gene: TRBJ1-1

CDR3 DNA: TGCGCCAGCAGCTTACTGGACAGTTCGGTCGGCACCGGGGAGCTGTTTTTT
CDR3 protein: CASSLLDSSVGTGELFF
D gene: .
V gene: TRBV5-1
clone size: .
J gene: TRBJ2-2

CDR3 DNA: TGTGCCAGCAGCTGGGATCCAGCGGGACGCTCCTACGAGCAGTACTTC
CDR3 protein: CASSWDPAGRSYEQYF
D gene: TRBD2
V gene: TRBV5-5
clone size: .
J gene: TRBJ2-7

CDR3 DNA: TGCAGCGTTGATGAGGGTGTCGGCTACACCTTC
CDR3 protein: CSVDEGVGYTF
D gene: .
V gene: TRBV29-1
clone size: .
J gene: TRBJ1-2

CDR3 DNA: TGTGCTAGTGGTGAAACAGGGCTGCGCGCTTTCTTT
CDR3 protein: CASGETGLRAFF
D gene: .
V gene: TRBV12-5
clone size: .
J gene: TRBJ1-1

CDR3 DNA: TGTGCCAGCAGCCTTCACAATGAGCAGTTCTTC
CDR3 protein: CASSLHNEQFF
D gene: .
V gene: TRBV11-3
clone size: .
J gene: TRBJ2-1

CDR3 DNA: TGTGCCTGGAGTGGACTAGCGGGAGGTAATGAGCAGTTCTTC
CDR3 protein: CAWSGLAGGNEQFF
D gene: TRBD2
V gene: TRBV30
clone size: .
J gene: TRBJ2-1

CDR3 DNA: TGTGCCAGCTCACCAGATCGGTACGAGCAGTACTTC
CDR3 protein: CASSPDRYEQYF
D gene: .
V gene: TRBV18
clone size: .
J gene: TRBJ2-7

CDR3 DNA: TGTGCCAGCAGCCTACTAGCGGGGGGCGAGCAGTACTTC
CDR3 protein: CASSLLAGGEQYF
D gene: TRBD2
V gene: TRBV11-2
clone size: .
J gene: TRBJ2-7

CDR3 DNA: TGTGCCAGCTCCTCTTTCAGGAACACTGAAGCTTTCTTT
CDR3 protein: CASSSFRNTEAFF
D gene: .
V gene: TRBV18
clone size: .
J gene: TRBJ1-1

CDR3 DNA: TGTGCCAGCAGTTGGACAGGCAGCAATCAGCCCCAGCATTTT
CDR3 protein: CASSWTGSNQPQHF
D gene: TRBD1
V gene: TRBV28
clone size: .
J gene: TRBJ1-5

CDR3 DNA: TGTGCCAGCAGCCAAGACGGAGGTGTCGGGGAGACCCAGTACTTC
CDR3 protein: CASSQDGGVGETQYF
D gene: .
V gene: TRBV14
clone size: .
J gene: TRBJ2-5

CDR3 DNA: TGTGCCTGGAGTGTACGTACAGCCTGGAACACTGAAGCTTTCTTT
CDR3 protein: CAWSVRTAWNTEAFF
D gene: .
V gene: TRBV30
clone size: .
J gene: TRBJ1-1

CDR3 DNA: TGTGCCAGTAGTTTACGGCGGGAGGTCTACAATGAGCAGTTCTTC
CDR3 protein: CASSLRREVYNEQFF
D gene: TRBD2
V gene: TRBV19
clone size: once
J gene: TRBJ2-1

CDR3 DNA: TGTGCCAGCAGTGTCCCGGGACACATCAACGAGCAGTACTTC
CDR3 protein: CASSVPGHINEQYF
D gene: .
V gene: TRBV27
clone size: once
J gene: TRBJ2-7

CDR3 DNA: TGTGCCAGCAGACCCAGTCCTAGCACAGATACGCAGTATTTT
CDR3 protein: CASRPSPSTDTQYF
D gene: .
V gene: TRBV5-5
clone size: .
J gene: TRBJ2-3

CDR3 DNA: TGTGCCAGCAGTCCCAACGTGGCTACCGGGGAGCTGTTTTTT
CDR3 protein: CASSPNVATGELFF
D gene: .
V gene: TRBV27
clone size: few
J gene: TRBJ2-2

CDR3 DNA: TGTGCCAGCAGCTTCAGACAGGGGGCGAGTGGGTACGAGCAGTACTTC
CDR3 protein: CASSFRQGASGYEQYF
D gene: TRBD1
V gene: TRBV7-2
clone size: .
J gene: TRBJ2-7